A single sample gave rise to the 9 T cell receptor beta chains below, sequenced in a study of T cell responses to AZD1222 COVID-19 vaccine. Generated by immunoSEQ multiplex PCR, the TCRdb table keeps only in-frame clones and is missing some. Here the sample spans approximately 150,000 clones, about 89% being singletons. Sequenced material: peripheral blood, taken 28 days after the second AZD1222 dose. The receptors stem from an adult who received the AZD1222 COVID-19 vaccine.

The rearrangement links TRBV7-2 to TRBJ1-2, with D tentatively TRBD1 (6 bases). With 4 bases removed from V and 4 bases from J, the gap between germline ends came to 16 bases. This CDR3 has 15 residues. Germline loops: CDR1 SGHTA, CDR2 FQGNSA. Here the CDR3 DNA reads TGTGCCAGCAGCTCATCACAGGGAGGGAGCTATGGCTACACCTTC. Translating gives CASSSSQGGSYGYTF.

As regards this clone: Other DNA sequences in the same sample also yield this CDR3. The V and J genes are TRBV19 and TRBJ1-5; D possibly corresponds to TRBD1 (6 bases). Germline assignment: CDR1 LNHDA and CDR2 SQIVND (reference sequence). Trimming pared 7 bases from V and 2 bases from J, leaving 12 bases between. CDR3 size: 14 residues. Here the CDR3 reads CASNRGEGNQPQHF. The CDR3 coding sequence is TGTGCCAGTAATAGGGGGGAGGGCAATCAGCCCCAGCATTTT.

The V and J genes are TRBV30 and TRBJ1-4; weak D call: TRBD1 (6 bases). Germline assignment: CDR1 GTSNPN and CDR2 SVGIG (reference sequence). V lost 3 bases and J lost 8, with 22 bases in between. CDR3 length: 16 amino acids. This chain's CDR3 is CAWSHTGGPGEEKLFF. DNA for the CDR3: TGTGCCTGGAGCCATACGGGGGGGCCCGGGGAAGAAAAACTGTTTTTT.

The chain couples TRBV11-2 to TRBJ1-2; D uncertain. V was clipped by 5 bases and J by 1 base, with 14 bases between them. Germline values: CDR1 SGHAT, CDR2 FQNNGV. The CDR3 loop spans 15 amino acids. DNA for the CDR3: TGTGCCAGCAGCGCTATCTTGAGGGATAACTATGGCTACACCTTC. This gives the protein CASSAILRDNYGYTF.

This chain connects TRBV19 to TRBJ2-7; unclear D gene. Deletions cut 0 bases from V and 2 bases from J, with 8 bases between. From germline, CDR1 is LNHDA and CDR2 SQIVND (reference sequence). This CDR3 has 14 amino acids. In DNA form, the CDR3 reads TGTGCCAGTAGTATAGAAGTCTCGGCCTACGAGCAGTACTTC. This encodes CASSIEVSAYEQYF. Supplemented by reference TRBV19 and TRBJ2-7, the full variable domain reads DGGITQSPKYLFRKEGQNVTLSCEQNLNHDAMYWYRQDPGQGLRLIYYSQIVNDFQKGDIAEGYSVSREKKESFPLTVTSAQKNPTAFYLCASSIEVSAYEQYFGPGTRLTVT.

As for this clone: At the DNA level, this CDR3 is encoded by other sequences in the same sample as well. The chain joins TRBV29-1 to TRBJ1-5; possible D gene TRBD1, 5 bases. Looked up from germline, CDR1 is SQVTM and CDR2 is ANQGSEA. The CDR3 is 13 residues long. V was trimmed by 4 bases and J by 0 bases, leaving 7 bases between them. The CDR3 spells CSVGQGSNQPQHF. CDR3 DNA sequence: TGCAGCGTTGGTCAGGGTAGCAATCAGCCCCAGCATTTT.

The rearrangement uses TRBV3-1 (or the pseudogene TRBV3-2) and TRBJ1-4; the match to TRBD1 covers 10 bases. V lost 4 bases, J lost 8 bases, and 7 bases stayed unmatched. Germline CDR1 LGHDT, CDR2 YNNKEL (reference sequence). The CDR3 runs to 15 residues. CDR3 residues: CASSPPGTGDEKLFF. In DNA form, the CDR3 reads TGTGCCAGCAGCCCACCCGGGACAGGGGACGAAAAACTGTTTTTT.

Here the CDR3 DNA reads TGCGCCAGCAGCTTGGAGTTTCGGACCGGGGAGCTGTTTTTT. Translation: CASSLEFRTGELFF. The chain has TRBV5-1 and TRBJ2-2; D is unclear. The CDR3 consists of 14 residues. Between the trimmed V and J ends, which lost 0 bases and 5 bases, there was a span of 8 bases. In germline, CDR1 is SGHRS, CDR2 YFSETQ.

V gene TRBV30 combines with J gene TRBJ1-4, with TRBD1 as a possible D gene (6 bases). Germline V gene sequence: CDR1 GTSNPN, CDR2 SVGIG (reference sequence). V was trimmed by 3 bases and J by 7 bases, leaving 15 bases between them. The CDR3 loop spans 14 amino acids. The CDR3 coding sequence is TGTGCCTGGAGAGGAACAGGGCTCAGTGAAAAACTGTTTTTT. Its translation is CAWRGTGLSEKLFF.